This is a list of T cell receptor beta chains from one sample in a study of blood T cell repertoires in COVID-19. Profiling relied on immunoSEQ multiplex PCR, and the TCRdb table lists in-frame clones only, not all of them. The sample yields around 46,000 clones, about 86% seen once. What was sequenced was PBMCs or T cells enriched from blood (not recorded which). The receptor source for this set is a woman aged 50 to 60 who had recovered from COVID-19. Both conserved end residues are part of each CDR3. Each record gives: V gene, clone size, D gene, J gene, CDR3 DNA, CDR3 protein. D genes are given only for firm matches. Clone size is shown for a subset of rows, as once, few, many or a class of expanded clone.

>TRBV27|.|TRBD2|TRBJ2-1
TGTGCCAGCAGTTTATGGCCTAGCGGGAACTCCTACAATGAGCAGTTCTTC
CASSLWPSGNSYNEQFF
>TRBV5-1|.|.|TRBJ2-7
TGCGCCAGCAGCTTGTGGGGGGGCTTGAATTACGAGCAGTACTTC
CASSLWGGLNYEQYF
>TRBV5-1|.|.|TRBJ2-1
TGCGCCAGCAGCTTGGGTCCGGGGAATGAGCAGTTCTTC
CASSLGPGNEQFF
>TRBV24-1|.|TRBD2|TRBJ2-1
TGTGCCACCAGTGACACCCGGAGCAGGGGGTTTTCTAGCGGGGTGAATGAGCAGTTCTTC
CATSDTRSRGFSSGVNEQFF
>TRBV5-4|once|TRBD2|TRBJ2-5
TGTGCCAGCAGCTTGGAGGGCGGGGGCCAAGAGACCCAGTACTTC
CASSLEGGGQETQYF
>TRBV12-5|once|TRBD2|TRBJ2-1
TGTGCTAGTGGTCTAGGGGGTGCGGGAGGATTAAATGAGCAGTTCTTC
CASGLGGAGGLNEQFF
>TRBV5-1|.|TRBD1|TRBJ2-2
TGCGCCAGCAGCCCAAGACAGGGGGCAGATCACACCGGGGAGCTGTTTTTT
CASSPRQGADHTGELFF
>TRBV6-6|few|TRBD1|TRBJ1-6
TGTGCCAGCAGTTCGGGACAGGGGGCTTCACCCCTCCACTTT
CASSSGQGASPLHF
>TRBV7-2|once|TRBD1|TRBJ1-2
TGTGCCAGCAGCTTAGGGGGACAGCCTTCTAACTATGGCTACACCTTC
CASSLGGQPSNYGYTF
>TRBV6-2/TRBV6-3|.|TRBD2|TRBJ2-5
TGTGCCAGCAGTTTCCTAGCGGGAAGGGAGACCCAGTACTTC
CASSFLAGRETQYF
>TRBV10-3|.|TRBD1|TRBJ1-4
TGTGCCATCGGGCCCCCCGGGACAGGGGTTGAAAAACTGTTTTTT
CAIGPPGTGVEKLFF
>TRBV3-1/TRBV3-2|.|TRBD1|TRBJ1-6
TGTGCCAGCAGCCACTTGGGACAGGGGGCCCCCAATTCACCCCTCCACTTT
CASSHLGQGAPNSPLHF
>TRBV7-9|.|.|TRBJ1-6
TGTGCCAGCAGCGCCGGGAATTCACCCCTCCACTTT
CASSAGNSPLHF
>TRBV7-2|.|.|TRBJ1-1
TGTGCCAGCAGGGTACGGGACTCATGGAACACTGAAGCTTTCTTT
CASRVRDSWNTEAFF
>TRBV11-2|.|TRBD1|TRBJ2-7
TGTGCCAGCAGCCCAAGCACGACAGGGGCCTACGAGCAGTACTTC
CASSPSTTGAYEQYF
>TRBV19|.|.|TRBJ1-5
TGTGCCAGTAGTATACTCCCGGGACTCGGCAATCAGCCCCAGCATTTT
CASSILPGLGNQPQHF
>TRBV6-6|.|.|TRBJ1-2
TGTGCCAGCAGTCGAAACGGACAGACCCTGACTTATGGCTACACCTTC
CASSRNGQTLTYGYTF
>TRBV5-1|.|.|TRBJ1-3
TGCGCCAGCAGCTTGGCCGGGCAGGGCCTCAACACCATATATTTT
CASSLAGQGLNTIYF
>TRBV2|.|.|TRBJ2-7
TGTGCCAGCAGTGAAGAAGGGGGGGGACCCTACGAGCAGTACTTC
CASSEEGGGPYEQYF
>TRBV14|.|.|TRBJ1-4
TGTGCCAGCAGCCAAGATCCGCGAGATGCGCTGAATGAAAAACTGTTTTTT
CASSQDPRDALNEKLFF
>TRBV4-1|once|TRBD1|TRBJ1-2
TGCGCCAGCAGCCAAGTATTGGGACAGGGTGCCCCACACTATGGCTACACCTTC
CASSQVLGQGAPHYGYTF
>TRBV5-8|once|.|TRBJ2-1
TGTGCCAGCAGCTTGGTCTATTTTCGTGAGCAGTTCTTC
CASSLVYFREQFF
>TRBV18|once|.|TRBJ2-5
TGTGCCAGCTCCCAATTCGGGGAAGAAGAGACCCAGTACTTC
CASSQFGEEETQYF
>TRBV30|.|.|TRBJ1-3
TGTGCCTGGAACAAAGGGACTTCAGGAAACACCATATATTTT
CAWNKGTSGNTIYF
>TRBV9|once|.|TRBJ1-2
TGTGCCAGCAGCGTGGGCAATGGGGGGGAAGGCTACACCTTC
CASSVGNGGEGYTF
>TRBV6-5|.|TRBD1|TRBJ1-5
TGTGCCAGCAGACAGGGGGTGGAAAATCAGCCCCAGCATTTT
CASRQGVENQPQHF
>TRBV27|once|TRBD2|TRBJ2-3
TGTGCCAGCAGTCGGGATAGCGGGGGCCCCACAGATACGCAGTATTTT
CASSRDSGGPTDTQYF
>TRBV27|.|.|TRBJ2-5
TGTGCCAGCAGTTGGACAGCAGGTCAAGAGACCCAGTACTTC
CASSWTAGQETQYF
>TRBV28|.|TRBD1|TRBJ2-7
TGTGCCAGCAGTTCTGTTCCGGGACAGGGGGACTACGAGCAGTACTTC
CASSSVPGQGDYEQYF
>TRBV11-3|.|.|TRBJ2-5
TGTGCCAGCAGCTCCGGGGAGACCCAGTACTTC
CASSSGETQYF
>TRBV28|.|TRBD1|TRBJ1-1
TGTGCCAGCAGTCCCCGACAGGGCGGGTACACTGAAGCTTTCTTT
CASSPRQGGYTEAFF
>TRBV6-5|.|TRBD2|TRBJ2-7
TGTGCCAGCAGGACCTGGACTAGCGGGAGTTGGGAGCAGTACTTC
CASRTWTSGSWEQYF
>TRBV28|.|TRBD1|TRBJ1-2
TGTGCCAGCAGACCACTACAGGGGTCTTCGTTGGGCTACACCTTC
CASRPLQGSSLGYTF
>TRBV28|.|TRBD1|TRBJ1-6
TGTGCCAGCAGTCCTCCCACAGGGGGCAAGGATAATTCACCCCTCCACTTT
CASSPPTGGKDNSPLHF
>TRBV27|.|TRBD1|TRBJ2-1
TGTGCCAGCAGTTCCCAACAGGGGAGAAGCAATGAGCAGTTCTTC
CASSSQQGRSNEQFF
>TRBV7-6|few|.|TRBJ1-1
TGTGCCAGCAGCTCCTCAGGGAGGGCGGCTTTCTTT
CASSSSGRAAFF
>TRBV28|.|.|TRBJ2-6
TGTGCCAGCAGTGCGGTACGCTCTGGGGCCAACGTCCTGACTTTC
CASSAVRSGANVLTF